Listed below are T cell receptor beta chains from one sample, sequenced in a study of cytomegalovirus exposure and HLA in healthy donors. TCRdb's copy holds only in-frame clones and misses some; the assay was immunoSEQ multiplex PCR. This sample yields over 200,000 clones, of which more than 75% are seen a single time; 1.3% belongs to the top ten. The sequenced sample was PBMCs. The receptors shown here come from a human donor in good health. The CDR3 runs from the conserved cysteine through the conserved F or W. D genes are given only for firm matches.

TRBV19,TRBD2,TRBJ2-3,CASSIGTSSTDTQYF
TRBV9,-,TRBJ2-7,CASSVESVNYEQYF
TRBV4-3,-,TRBJ1-2,CASSQAPGQGEIGYTF
TRBV5-1,-,TRBJ1-2,CASSEPNRKINYGYTF
TRBV9,-,TRBJ2-5,CASSVAPSQETQYF
TRBV9,TRBD1,TRBJ1-1,CASSVAGQGFTEAFF
TRBV19,-,TRBJ2-2,CASSIYRNTGELFF
TRBV7-2,TRBD1,TRBJ2-7,CASAGAGTEIYEQYF
TRBV7-6,TRBD1,TRBJ2-1,CASSPPGQGNNEQFF
TRBV2,-,TRBJ2-7,CASSEAVTGDSYEQYF
TRBV10-3,TRBD2,-,CAITASGSYEQYF
TRBV10-3,TRBD2,TRBJ2-5,CAISASGSSETQYF
TRBV28,-,TRBJ2-1,CASTGPRQGPANEQFF
TRBV4-1,TRBD2,TRBJ2-4,CASSRLAEAKNIQYF
TRBV18,-,TRBJ1-4,CASSPEVAGKEKLFF
TRBV28,TRBD2,TRBJ2-3,CASSPASGSVSDTQYF
TRBV29-1,-,TRBJ2-5,CSVEDAGLQETQYF
TRBV4-2,TRBD2,TRBJ2-7,CASSEVSGSRKYEQYF
TRBV28,TRBD2,TRBJ2-7,CASSSGTSGRASEQYF
TRBV29-1,TRBD2,TRBJ2-1,CSGGSGRSSYNEQFF
TRBV15,TRBD1,TRBJ1-4,CATKQGTVTNEKLFF
TRBV18,-,TRBJ2-7,CASSRTQQTFYEQYF
TRBV4-1,-,TRBJ1-5,CASSPVGAAYQPQHF
TRBV18,TRBD1,TRBJ2-5,CASSPQGAGETQYF
TRBV6-1,-,TRBJ1-2,CASSIQAEQDGYTF
TRBV7-6,TRBD2,TRBJ2-1,CASSLEGAGSYNEQFF
TRBV28,TRBD2,TRBJ2-1,CASSSGVAGANEQFF